The clone carrying this T cell receptor (beta chain) was detected a few times. The sample is drawn from a study of spatial heterogeneity in lung cancer. Study-wide context: There were approximately 69 donors, all of them untreated patients with early-stage non-small cell lung cancer. Around 22 months after resection was the median timing of the follow-up PBMC samples, which were sequenced when available. TCR and UMI combinations that were unique each appeared, on average, more than ten times in raw reads.

TCRdb independently ran MiXCR on the 5' RACE reads; one entry per CDR3 protein. The sample lists approximately 100,000 distinct CDR3 sequences, approximately 20% occurring once. CDR3 size: 12 residues. CDR1 SGHVS and CDR2 FQNEAQ come from the germline V gene. Trimming pared 5 bases from V and 4 bases from J, leaving 9 bases between. Time point given: blood at routine non-recurrence follow-up after resection. This clonotype originated in a male donor with early-stage non-small cell lung cancer. V is TRBV7-8 and J is TRBJ2-7; D might be TRBD1 (6 bases). Sequenced here: PBMCs, sampled at follow-up. This chain's CDR3 is CASSTGSYEQYF. In nucleotides, the CDR3 is TGTGCCAGCAGCACAGGGAGTTACGAGCAGTACTTC.